This TCR beta chain appears in the sequencing data of a study of T cell responses to AZD1222 COVID-19 vaccine. Trimming removed 3 bases at V and 7 bases at J, with 16 bases between. Germline loops: CDR1 SGHTA, CDR2 FQGNSA. This CDR3 is built from 15 residues. The data were produced by immunoSEQ multiplex PCR, yet TCRdb's version contains in-frame clones alone and is incomplete. The repertoire holds 100,000 or so clones, with roughly 86% as singletons. The chain combines TRBV7-2 with TRBJ1-5; no clear D gene. This clonotype was sampled from an adult in good health. The sample here was peripheral blood, taken on day 0 of AZD1222 vaccination. CDR3 protein: CASSLVGSEEQPQHF. In nucleotides, the CDR3 is TGTGCCAGCAGCTTGGTCGGGTCGGAGGAGCAGCCCCAGCATTTT.